The TCR beta chain under discussion was sequenced for a study of blood T cells in healthy people across ages. General observations from the study: Total diversity from one million sequenced T cells was likely underestimated.

The V and J ends lost 6 bases and 3 bases, in that order; junction bases with no gene match: 8. The CDR3 extends over 14 amino acids. With respect to this clonotype: The antigen is not known.

For the second PCR, which ran for roughly 7 to 11 cycles, a sample-barcoded 5' primer and a J-beta primer mix were used. TCRdb itself ran the 5' RACE reads through MiXCR, one entry per CDR3 protein. The sample has 780,000 or so distinct CDR3 sequences, about 55% seen once. The sequence came from an older man in good health. V gene TRBV12-3 or TRBV12-4 combines with J gene TRBJ2-7; TRBD2 matches at 7 bases. Sample: blood. The CDR3 is CASSPWASGYEQYF. The CDR3 nucleotides are TGTGCCAGCAGCCCCTGGGCTAGCGGCTACGAGCAGTACTTC.